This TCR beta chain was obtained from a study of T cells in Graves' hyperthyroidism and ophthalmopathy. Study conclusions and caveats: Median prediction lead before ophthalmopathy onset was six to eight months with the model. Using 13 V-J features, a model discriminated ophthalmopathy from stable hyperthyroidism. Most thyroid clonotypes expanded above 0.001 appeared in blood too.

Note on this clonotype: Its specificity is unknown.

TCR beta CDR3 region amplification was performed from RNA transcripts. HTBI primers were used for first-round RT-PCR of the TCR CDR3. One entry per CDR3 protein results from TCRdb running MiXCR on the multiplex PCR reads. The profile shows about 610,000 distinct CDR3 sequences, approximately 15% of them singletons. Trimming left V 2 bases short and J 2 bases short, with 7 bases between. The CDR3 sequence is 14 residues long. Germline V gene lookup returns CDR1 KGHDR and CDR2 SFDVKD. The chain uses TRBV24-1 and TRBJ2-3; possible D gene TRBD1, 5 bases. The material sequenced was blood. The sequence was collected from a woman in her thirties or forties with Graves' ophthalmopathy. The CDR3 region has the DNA TGTGCCACCAGTGATTCCAGGGACACAGATACGCAGTATTTT. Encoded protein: CATSDSRDTDTQYF.